These 20 T cell receptor beta chains share one sample of origin, sequenced in a study of cytomegalovirus exposure and HLA in healthy donors. Profiled with immunoSEQ multiplex PCR; TCRdb holds only in-frame clones, not every one. The sample lists around 130,000 clones, over 75% occurring once. The sequenced material came from PBMCs. The receptor set was obtained from a woman in her thirties in good health and CMV-seronegative.

This chain uses TRBV30 with TRBJ2-7; weak D call: TRBD2 (5 bases). Trimming cost V 0 bases and J 0 bases, with 15 bases left between them. The germline V gene encodes CDR1 GTSNPN and CDR2 SVGIG (reference sequence). This CDR3 region has 16 residues. CDR3 protein: CAWSVVRGVLSYEQYF. In DNA form, the CDR3 reads TGTGCCTGGAGTGTGGTTCGGGGTGTCCTCTCCTACGAGCAGTACTTC.

The chain joins TRBV14 to TRBJ2-7; weak D call: TRBD2 (5 bases). V lost 1 base and J 4 bases, leaving 14 bases between the germline ends. The CDR3 is made up of 15 amino acids. Per the germline V gene, CDR1 is SGHDN and CDR2 is FVKESK. The CDR3 is CASSQAPGWRYEQYF. The CDR3 DNA reads TGTGCCAGCAGCCAAGCGCCGGGATGGAGGTACGAGCAGTACTTC.

V usage is TRBV7-2 and J usage is TRBJ1-2, with TRBD1 as a possible D gene (5 bases). Trimming shortened V by 4 bases and J by 4 bases, and 10 bases separated the two germline ends. The CDR3 loop spans 13 amino acids. Germline CDR1 SGHTA, CDR2 FQGNSA. CDR3 bases: TGTGCCAGCAGCTCGGTCGGGGGCTATGGCTACACCTTC. Translated, it gives CASSSVGGYGYTF.

CDR3 in amino acids: CASSSTRASYNEQFF. CDR3 DNA: TGTGCCAGCAGCTCTACTAGGGCATCCTACAATGAGCAGTTCTTC. The V and J genes are TRBV7-2 and TRBJ2-1; D possibly corresponds to TRBD2 (5 bases). Trimming pared 4 bases from V and 1 base from J, leaving 11 bases between. This CDR3 region has 15 residues. Per the germline V gene, CDR1 is SGHTA and CDR2 is FQGNSA.

The chain has TRBV19 and TRBJ2-1; 10 positions match TRBD1. The CDR3 contains 15 residues. Germline CDR1 reads LNHDA; CDR2 reads SQIVND (reference sequence). J gave up 4 bases and V 3 bases, and 3 bases lay outside the gene matches. In DNA form, the CDR3 reads TGTGCCAGTAGTATGAAGGGACAGGGGTACAATGAGCAGTTCTTC. Translation gives CASSMKGQGYNEQFF.

The genes are TRBV4-1 and TRBJ2-5; perhaps TRBD1 as D (5 bases). The germline V and J ends were trimmed by 3 bases and 5 bases, with 10 bases remaining between them. CDR1 is MGHRA and CDR2 is YSYEKL in the germline V gene. The CDR3 is made up of 13 amino acids. For the CDR3, the DNA is TGCGCCAGCAGCCAGTGGGGCCGGGAGACCCAGTACTTC. Protein: CASSQWGRETQYF.

The CDR3 sequence: CASSEGQSTDTQYF. The DNA of the CDR3 is TGTGCCAGCAGCGAAGGACAGAGCACAGATACGCAGTATTTT. This chain joins TRBV5-5 and TRBJ2-3; a weak D match, TRBD1 (6 bases). V lost 4 bases and J 0 bases, leaving 9 bases between the germline ends. The germline V gene encodes CDR1 SGHKS and CDR2 YYEKEE (reference sequence). The CDR3 is made up of 14 amino acids.

This chain connects TRBV27 to TRBJ1-5; 11 bases are shared with TRBD1. Looked up from germline, CDR1 is MNHEY and CDR2 is SMNVEV (reference sequence). J lost 7 bases, V lost 3 bases, and 5 bases had no gene match. The CDR3 is made up of 15 amino acids. The CDR3 DNA reads TGTGCCAGCAGTTTGGGGGGACAGGGGGGACAGCCCCAGCATTTT. It codes for CASSLGGQGGQPQHF.

V and J are TRBV5-4 and TRBJ2-1; unclear D gene. V was trimmed by 4 bases and J by 0 bases, leaving 8 bases between them. Germline CDR1 is SGHNT and CDR2 is YYREEE (reference sequence). CDR3 length: 14 amino acids. The CDR3 DNA follows: TGTGCCAGCAGCCCGGAGACCTCCTACAATGAGCAGTTCTTC. Amino acids: CASSPETSYNEQFF.

The V call is TRBV5-4, the J call TRBJ1-1; D unclear. The CDR3 extends over 13 amino acids. Germline-derived CDR1 and CDR2 are SGHNT and YYREEE (reference sequence). V lost 2 bases and J 0 bases, leaving 5 bases between the germline ends. The CDR3: CASSLELNTEAFF. CDR3 DNA: TGTGCCAGCAGCTTAGAGCTGAACACTGAAGCTTTCTTT.

CDR3 loop: CASSEYHRGDGYTF. CDR3 DNA: TGTGCCAGCAGTGAATACCACAGGGGGGATGGCTACACCTTC. The chain employs TRBV6-1 and TRBJ1-2; TRBD1 matches at 8 bases. Looked up from germline, CDR1 is MNHNS and CDR2 is SASEGT. The CDR3 is 14 residues long. Trimming took 2 bases from V and 6 from J; bases not matched to a gene: 5.

The chain is built from TRBV18 and TRBJ2-2, with D hard to call. Trimming took off 4 bases at V and 5 bases at J, with 11 bases between the two ends. This CDR3 spans 14 amino acids. In germline, CDR1 is KGHSH, CDR2 LQKENI. CDR3 in DNA: TGTGCCAGCTCACACCTAGAACGGACCGGGGAGCTGTTTTTT. It is translated as CASSHLERTGELFF.

The V call is TRBV5-1, the J call TRBJ2-5; 7 positions match TRBD1. The CDR3 loop spans 13 amino acids. The germline V gene has CDR1 SGHRS and CDR2 YFSETQ. V was clipped by 7 bases and J by 4 bases; unmatched bases: 7. CDR3 DNA sequence: TGCGCCAGCGGCACGGACAGGCGAGAGACCCAGTACTTC. Protein product: CASGTDRRETQYF. Supplemented by reference TRBV5-1 and TRBJ2-5, the full variable domain reads KAGVTQTPRYLIKTRGQQVTLSCSPISGHRSVSWYQQTPGQGLQFLFEYFSETQRNKGNFPGRFSGRQFSNSRSEMNVSTLELGDSALYLCASGTDRRETQYFGPGTRLLVL.

The chain joins TRBV5-1 to TRBJ1-6, with TRBD1 matching over 10 bases. J lost 7 bases, V lost 4 bases, and 5 bases had no gene match. CDR3 size: 15 residues. The germline CDR1 and CDR2 sequences are SGHRS and YFSETQ. The CDR3 is CASSEVTGGNSPLHF. CDR3 nucleotide sequence: TGCGCCAGCAGCGAGGTGACAGGGGGCAATTCACCCCTCCACTTT. Variable domain in full (rest from reference TRBV5-1 and TRBJ1-6): KAGVTQTPRYLIKTRGQQVTLSCSPISGHRSVSWYQQTPGQGLQFLFEYFSETQRNKGNFPGRFSGRQFSNSRSEMNVSTLELGDSALYLCASSEVTGGNSPLHFGNGTRLTVT.

This chain connects TRBV28 to TRBJ2-1; 10 positions agree with TRBD2. CDR3 length: 15 residues. The ends lost 3 bases at V and 12 bases at J; junction bases unmatched: 11. CDR1 and CDR2 from the germline V gene are MDHEN and SYDVKM. The CDR3 DNA sequence: TGTGCCAGCAGTTTCCCTATAGCGGGGGGCCCTGGGCAGTTCTTC. Its translation is CASSFPIAGGPGQFF.

The chain joins TRBV6-5 to TRBJ1-6, with TRBD1 matching 10 bases. Germline CDR1 is MNHEY and CDR2 is SVGAGI. The CDR3 length is 14 residues. V trimming: 6 bases; J trimming: 9 bases; junction bases outside the gene matches: 5. This CDR3 reads CASRKGQGFSPLHF. CDR3 bases: TGTGCCAGCAGAAAGGGACAGGGGTTTTCACCCCTCCACTTT.

This clone was seen repeatedly, ten times or more. DNA of the CDR3: TGTGCCACCAGAAAGGACAGGGGCTACGAGCAGTACTTC. Encoded protein: CATRKDRGYEQYF. V gene TRBV15 combines with J gene TRBJ2-7; TRBD1 aligns across 9 bases. CDR3 size: 13 residues. J was trimmed by 3 bases and V by 6 bases; bases with no gene match: 3. The germline V gene encodes CDR1 LNHNV and CDR2 YYDKDF (reference sequence).

The chain has TRBV7-9 and TRBJ1-2, with D unclear. V shed 2 bases and J shed 3 bases, with 16 bases lying between them. The germline gives CDR1 SEHNR, CDR2 FQNEAQ (reference sequence). The CDR3 has 16 residues. Written as DNA, the CDR3 is TGTGCCAGCAGCTTAATGGTTGCTGGGCTTTACTATGGCTACACCTTC. The encoded protein is CASSLMVAGLYYGYTF.

This clone has only one observation. This chain uses TRBV5-1 with TRBJ2-7, with a possible D match to TRBD1 (5 bases). V lost 3 bases and J lost 3, with 10 bases in between. The CDR3 contains 13 residues. Per the germline V gene, CDR1 is SGHRS and CDR2 is YFSETQ. The CDR3: CASSSSGLYEQYF. As DNA, the CDR3 is TGCGCCAGCAGCTCATCAGGGCTCTACGAGCAGTACTTC. Looking up the rest from reference TRBV5-1 and TRBJ2-7 gives the full variable domain: KAGVTQTPRYLIKTRGQQVTLSCSPISGHRSVSWYQQTPGQGLQFLFEYFSETQRNKGNFPGRFSGRQFSNSRSEMNVSTLELGDSALYLCASSSSGLYEQYFGPGTRLTVT.

This clone appeared once. The chain is built from TRBV15 and TRBJ2-5; D may be TRBD1 (6 bases). The CDR3 consists of 15 residues. Looked up from germline, CDR1 is LNHNV and CDR2 is YYDKDF (reference sequence). V gave up 0 bases and J gave up 5 bases, with 13 bases separating them. The CDR3 DNA reads TGTGCCACCAGCAGAGAAGGGGGAAGTTGGGAGACCCAGTACTTC. Residues: CATSREGGSWETQYF.